Listed below are T cell receptor beta chains from one sample, sequenced in a study of T cell responses to AZD1222 COVID-19 vaccine. Data came from immunoSEQ multiplex PCR; TCRdb stores just in-frame clones and leaves some out. There are about 180,000 clones in the sample; around 88% occur only once, and 7.7% lies in the top ten. Here the sequenced sample was peripheral blood, taken on day 0 of AZD1222 vaccination. The origin of the receptors is an adult in good health. Each CDR3 is given with its conserved first and last residue. The D gene is left open where the match is weak. Part of the rows lack a size; the others show once, few, many or a class for expanded clones.

J | D | size | V | CDR3 | DNA
TRBJ2-3 | TRBD2 | NA | TRBV7-2 | CASERGSTDTQYF | TGTGCCAGTGAGCGGGGGAGCACAGATACGCAGTATTTT
TRBJ2-2 | NA | NA | TRBV9 | CASSVGGNTGELFF | TGTGCCAGCAGCGTAGGCGGAAACACCGGGGAGCTGTTTTTT
TRBJ1-6 | NA | NA | TRBV5-1 | CASSLLTDYNSPLHF | TGCGCCAGCAGCCTTCTGACAGACTATAATTCACCCCTCCACTTT
TRBJ1-2 | NA | NA | TRBV9 | CASSPSARSVSDGYTF | TGTGCCAGCAGCCCCTCTGCGAGGTCAGTATCAGATGGCTACACCTTC
TRBJ1-3 | NA | NA | TRBV9 | CASSVVASSGNTIYF | TGTGCCAGCAGCGTAGTCGCAAGCTCTGGAAACACCATATATTTT
TRBJ2-7 | NA | NA | TRBV30 | CAWTGRPESEQYF | TGTGCCTGGACCGGTAGGCCAGAAAGCGAGCAGTACTTC
TRBJ1-6 | NA | NA | TRBV5-1 | CASSQTDSSAPLHF | TGCGCCAGCAGCCAGACGGACAGCTCGGCACCCCTCCACTTT
TRBJ2-7 | NA | NA | TRBV18 | CASSPTHSYEQYF | TGTGCCAGCTCACCAACGCATTCCTACGAGCAGTACTTC
TRBJ2-3 | NA | NA | TRBV6-2/TRBV6-3 | CASSYSDSTDTQYF | TGTGCCAGCAGTTACTCGGACTCCACAGATACGCAGTATTTT
TRBJ2-3 | TRBD2 | NA | TRBV10-3 | CAIRGTSGGPDTQYF | TGTGCCATCAGGGGGACTAGCGGGGGGCCAGATACGCAGTATTTT
TRBJ1-5 | NA | NA | TRBV19 | CASSTEGLSDQPQHF | TGTGCCAGTAGTACCGAGGGACTAAGTGATCAGCCCCAGCATTTT
TRBJ2-5 | NA | NA | TRBV6-2/TRBV6-3 | CASSYGQGLETQYF | TGTGCCAGCAGTTACGGCCAGGGGCTGGAGACCCAGTACTTC
TRBJ2-3 | NA | NA | TRBV6-5 | CASSYGVGGATQYF | TGTGCCAGCAGTTACGGGGTTGGGGGCGCTACGCAGTATTTT
TRBJ1-3 | TRBD1 | once | TRBV28 | CASSLTRQGWDTIYF | TGTGCCAGCAGCCTCACTCGACAGGGGTGGGACACCATATATTTT
TRBJ2-7 | NA | NA | TRBV6-5 | CASIGGSSYEQYF | TGTGCCAGTATCGGGGGAAGCTCCTACGAGCAGTACTTC
TRBJ2-5 | NA | NA | TRBV5-6 | CASSLLQAQETQYF | TGTGCCAGCAGCTTGTTACAGGCCCAAGAGACCCAGTACTTC
TRBJ2-3 | TRBD2 | once | TRBV9 | CASRTSGGGADTQYF | TGTGCCAGCAGAACCTCGGGGGGAGGGGCAGATACGCAGTATTTT
TRBJ2-7 | NA | NA | TRBV28 | CASSSTGISYEQYF | TGTGCCAGCAGTTCAACAGGGATCTCCTACGAGCAGTACTTC
TRBJ2-3 | NA | NA | TRBV14 | CASSQGYTQYF | TGTGCCAGCAGCCAGGGGTATACGCAGTATTTT
TRBJ2-2 | NA | NA | TRBV6-2/TRBV6-3 | CASSWGNTGELFF | TGTGCCAGCAGTTGGGGTAACACCGGGGAGCTGTTTTTT
TRBJ1-3 | NA | NA | TRBV5-1 | CASSLAAGATGNTIYF | TGCGCCAGCAGCTTGGCCGCGGGGGCGACTGGAAACACCATATATTTT
TRBJ2-1 | NA | once | TRBV9 | CASSVAVTKMDNEQFF | TGTGCCAGCAGCGTAGCTGTCACCAAGATGGACAATGAGCAGTTCTTC
TRBJ1-4 | TRBD1 | once | TRBV6-5 | CASKPGQGLGEKLFF | TGTGCCAGCAAACCGGGACAGGGGTTAGGAGAAAAACTGTTTTTT
TRBJ2-2 | NA | NA | TRBV5-1 | CASSFDSPDTGELFF | TGCGCCAGCAGCTTTGACTCCCCGGACACCGGGGAGCTGTTTTTT
TRBJ2-3 | NA | NA | TRBV4-2 | CASSQAGGGKEITDTQYF | TGTGCCAGCAGCCAAGCGGGGGGCGGGAAAGAGATAACAGATACGCAGTATTTT
TRBJ2-5 | TRBD2 | NA | TRBV7-8 | CASSLERGGAGGETQYF | TGTGCCAGCAGCTTAGAACGCGGGGGGGCTGGGGGAGAGACCCAGTACTTC
TRBJ2-6 | NA | NA | TRBV30 | CAWTWQGYSGANVLTF | TGTGCCTGGACATGGCAGGGCTACTCTGGGGCCAACGTCCTGACTTTC
TRBJ2-3 | TRBD2 | NA | TRBV5-5 | CASSLVPAGSVGQDTQYF | TGTGCCAGCAGCTTGGTACCAGCGGGGTCGGTCGGACAAGATACGCAGTATTTT
TRBJ2-3 | NA | NA | TRBV9 | CASSGFGPSTDTQYF | TGTGCCAGCAGCGGTTTCGGGCCTAGCACAGATACGCAGTATTTT
TRBJ2-5 | TRBD1 | NA | TRBV19 | CASSRSTGGFVETQYF | TGTGCCAGTAGTCGATCGACAGGGGGCTTTGTGGAGACCCAGTACTTC
TRBJ1-1 | NA | NA | TRBV7-9 | CASSPGPLEAFF | TGTGCCAGCAGCCCGGGCCCTCTTGAAGCTTTCTTT
TRBJ2-3 | NA | NA | TRBV5-5 | CASSLLDEYTDTQYF | TGTGCCAGCAGCTTGCTGGACGAATACACAGATACGCAGTATTTT
TRBJ2-1 | NA | NA | TRBV6-1 | CASSARDTRDFSYNEQFF | TGTGCCAGCAGTGCCCGGGACACTCGGGACTTTTCTTACAATGAGCAGTTCTTC
TRBJ2-3 | TRBD2 | NA | TRBV5-1 | CASSLRRGASDTQYF | TGCGCCAGCAGCTTAAGGCGGGGGGCCTCAGATACGCAGTATTTT
TRBJ1-1 | NA | once | TRBV25-1 | CASAPSGHTEAFF | TGTGCCAGCGCCCCGAGTGGGCACACTGAAGCTTTCTTT
TRBJ1-4 | NA | NA | TRBV5-4 | CASSPNGGANEKLFF | TGTGCCAGCAGCCCCAATGGGGGGGCTAATGAAAAACTGTTTTTT
TRBJ2-2 | NA | NA | TRBV5-1 | CASSLFRDAGELFF | TGCGCCAGCAGCTTGTTTAGGGACGCCGGGGAGCTGTTTTTT
TRBJ1-6 | NA | NA | TRBV19 | CASSMGGPSYNSPLHF | TGTGCCAGTAGTATGGGAGGTCCCTCCTATAATTCACCCCTCCACTTT
TRBJ1-4 | TRBD1 | NA | TRBV11-2 | CASSTMTGTGNEKLFF | TGTGCCAGCAGCACTATGACCGGGACAGGGAATGAAAAACTGTTTTTT
TRBJ2-2 | NA | NA | TRBV6-2/TRBV6-3 | CASSYGTAGELFF | TGTGCCAGCAGTTACGGGACTGCCGGGGAGCTGTTTTTT
TRBJ1-5 | NA | NA | TRBV7-2 | CASSFINQPQHF | TGTGCCAGCAGCTTTATCAATCAGCCCCAGCATTTT
TRBJ1-1 | NA | NA | TRBV6-5 | CASSMGGEAFF | TGTGCCAGCAGCATGGGGGGAGAAGCTTTCTTT
TRBJ1-2 | TRBD1 | NA | TRBV23-1 | CASSRVRAGGLGGYTF | TGCGCCAGCAGTCGGGTTAGGGCAGGGGGCTTAGGAGGCTACACCTTC
TRBJ1-5 | NA | NA | TRBV7-2 | CASSETGRRQPQHF | TGTGCCAGCAGCGAAACAGGGAGACGTCAGCCCCAGCATTTT
TRBJ1-5 | NA | NA | TRBV2 | CASSESRNSYQPQHF | TGTGCCAGCAGTGAAAGCCGGAATTCATATCAGCCCCAGCATTTT